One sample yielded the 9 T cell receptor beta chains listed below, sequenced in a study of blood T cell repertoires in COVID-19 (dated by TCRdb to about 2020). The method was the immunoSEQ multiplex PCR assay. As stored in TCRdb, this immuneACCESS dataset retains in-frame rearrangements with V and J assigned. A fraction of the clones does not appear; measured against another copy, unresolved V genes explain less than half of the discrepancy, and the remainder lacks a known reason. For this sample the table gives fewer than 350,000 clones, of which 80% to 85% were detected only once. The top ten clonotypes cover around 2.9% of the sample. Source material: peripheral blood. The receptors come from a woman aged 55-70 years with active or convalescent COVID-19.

The CDR3 bases are TGTGCCAGCTCACCTTCGGGGGTGAGGGGTAATTCACCCCTCCACTTT. This encodes CASSPSGVRGNSPLHF. This rearrangement joins TRBV18 to TRBJ1-6; D possibly corresponds to TRBD1 (5 bases). Germline CDR1 is KGHSH and CDR2 is LQKENI. V gave up 3 bases and J gave up 6 bases, with 15 bases separating them. This CDR3 comprises 16 residues. Combining the CDR3 with reference TRBV18 and TRBJ1-6 gives the whole variable domain NAGVMQNPRHLVRRRGQEARLRCSPMKGHSHVYWYRQLPEEGLKFMVYLQKENIIDESGMPKERFSAEFPKEGPSILRIQQVVRGDSAAYFCASSPSGVRGNSPLHFGNGTRLTVT.

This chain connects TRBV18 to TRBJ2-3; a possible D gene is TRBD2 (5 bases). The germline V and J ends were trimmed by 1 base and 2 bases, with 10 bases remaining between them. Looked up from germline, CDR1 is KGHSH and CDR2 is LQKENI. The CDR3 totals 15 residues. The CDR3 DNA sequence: TGTGCCAGCTCACCACGAGAGGGTTCCACAGATACGCAGTATTTT. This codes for CASSPREGSTDTQYF. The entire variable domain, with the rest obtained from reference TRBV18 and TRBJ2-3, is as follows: NAGVMQNPRHLVRRRGQEARLRCSPMKGHSHVYWYRQLPEEGLKFMVYLQKENIIDESGMPKERFSAEFPKEGPSILRIQQVVRGDSAAYFCASSPREGSTDTQYFGPGTRLTVL.

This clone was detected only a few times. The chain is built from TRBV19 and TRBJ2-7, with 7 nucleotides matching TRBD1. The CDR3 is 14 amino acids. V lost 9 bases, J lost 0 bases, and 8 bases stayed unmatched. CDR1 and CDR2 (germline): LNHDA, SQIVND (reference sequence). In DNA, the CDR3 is TGTGCCAGCAGAGGGACAGATAGCTCCTACGAGCAGTACTTC. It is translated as CASRGTDSSYEQYF.

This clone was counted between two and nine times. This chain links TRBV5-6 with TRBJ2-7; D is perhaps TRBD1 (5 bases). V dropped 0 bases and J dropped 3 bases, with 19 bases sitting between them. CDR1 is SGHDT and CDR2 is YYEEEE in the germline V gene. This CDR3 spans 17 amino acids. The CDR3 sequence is CASSLVTGLGHNYEQYF. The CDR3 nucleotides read TGTGCCAGCAGCTTGGTGACGGGTTTGGGGCACAACTACGAGCAGTACTTC.

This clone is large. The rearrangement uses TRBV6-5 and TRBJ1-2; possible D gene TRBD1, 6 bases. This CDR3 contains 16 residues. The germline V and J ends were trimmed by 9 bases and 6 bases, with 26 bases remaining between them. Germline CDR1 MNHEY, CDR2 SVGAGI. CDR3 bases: TGTGCCAGTAGATACACCAGGGGTGTCGCATACCATGGCTACACCTTC. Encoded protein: CASRYTRGVAYHGYTF.

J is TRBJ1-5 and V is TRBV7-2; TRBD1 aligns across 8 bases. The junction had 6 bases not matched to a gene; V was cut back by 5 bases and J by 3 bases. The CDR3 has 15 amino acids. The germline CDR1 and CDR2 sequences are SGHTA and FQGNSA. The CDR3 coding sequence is TGTGCCAGCAGCGCTAGGACAGGGCCCAATCAGCCCCAGCATTTT. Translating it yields CASSARTGPNQPQHF.

CDR3 sequence: CARSLSFCDRISYEQYF. The CDR3 DNA reads as TGTGCCAGAAGCTTGTCCTTTTGCGACAGGATCTCCTACGAGCAGTACTTC. The rearrangement uses TRBV5-3 and TRBJ2-7; D is perhaps TRBD1 (6 bases). TRBV5-3 has ORF status, its function being uncertain. CDR3 size: 17 residues. Trimming removed 1 base at V and 0 bases at J, with 17 bases between.

The CDR3 nucleotides read TGTGCCAGCAGCTTAGCGTTGTCAGGGGGAAGAAACACCATATATTTT. Its translation: CASSLALSGGRNTIYF. The chain employs TRBV7-2 and TRBJ1-3; 7 bases line up with TRBD1. The CDR3 is 16 amino acids. V dropped 0 bases and J dropped 5; count of bases not matched to a gene: 7. Germline lookup yields CDR1 SGHTA and CDR2 FQGNSA.

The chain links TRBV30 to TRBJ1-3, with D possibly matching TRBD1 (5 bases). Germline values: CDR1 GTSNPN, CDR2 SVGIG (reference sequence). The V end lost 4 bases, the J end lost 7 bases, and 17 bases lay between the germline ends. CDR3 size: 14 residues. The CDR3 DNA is TGTGCCTGGACAGTTGGACATGAGGCGAACACCATATATTTT. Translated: CAWTVGHEANTIYF.